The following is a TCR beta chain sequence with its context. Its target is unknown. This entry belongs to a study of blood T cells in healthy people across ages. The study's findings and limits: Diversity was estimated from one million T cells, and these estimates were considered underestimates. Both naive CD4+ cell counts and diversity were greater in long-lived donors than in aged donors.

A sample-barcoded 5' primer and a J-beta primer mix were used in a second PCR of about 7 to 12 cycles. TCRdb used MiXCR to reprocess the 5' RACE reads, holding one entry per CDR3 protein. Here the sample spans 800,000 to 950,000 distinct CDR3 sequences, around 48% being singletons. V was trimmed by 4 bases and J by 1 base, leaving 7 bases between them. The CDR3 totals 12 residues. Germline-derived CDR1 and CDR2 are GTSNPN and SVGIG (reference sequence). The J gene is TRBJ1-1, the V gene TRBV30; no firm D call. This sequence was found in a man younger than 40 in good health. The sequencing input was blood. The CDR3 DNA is TGTGCCTGGAATCTGGGGAACACTGAAGCTTTCTTT. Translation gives CAWNLGNTEAFF.